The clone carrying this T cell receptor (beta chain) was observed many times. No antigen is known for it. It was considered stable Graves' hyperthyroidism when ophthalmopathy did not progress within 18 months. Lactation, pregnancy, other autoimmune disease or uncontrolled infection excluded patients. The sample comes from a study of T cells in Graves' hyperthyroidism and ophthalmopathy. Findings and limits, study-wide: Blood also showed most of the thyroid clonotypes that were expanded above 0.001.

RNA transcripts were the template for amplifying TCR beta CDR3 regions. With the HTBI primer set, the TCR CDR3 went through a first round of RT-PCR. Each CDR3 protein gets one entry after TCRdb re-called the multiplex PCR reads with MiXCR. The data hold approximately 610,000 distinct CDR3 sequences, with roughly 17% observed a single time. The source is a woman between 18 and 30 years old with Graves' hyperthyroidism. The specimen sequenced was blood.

The CDR3: CASSGGVPSGSNEQYF. CDR3 DNA sequence: TGTGCCAGCAGTGGGGGGGTGCCTAGCGGGAGCAACGAGCAGTACTTC. This chain joins TRBV12-3 or TRBV12-4 and TRBJ2-7; TRBD2 matches 10 bases. Trimming at V came to 5 bases and at J to 5 bases, leaving 12 bases not matched to a gene. CDR3 length: 16 amino acids.